This TCR beta chain came from a study of Ad26.COV2.S vaccination and SARS-CoV-2 variants. Study-wide background: Vaccine-arm donor from the placebo-controlled COV1001 Ad26.COV2.S trial. Study outcomes and limitations: Substantial post-vaccination breadth of spike-specific CD8+ and CD4+ T cell responses was reported. Placebo recipients and vaccine recipients were similar in non-spike TCR breadth.

The treatment denotes: 15 to 20 received Ad26.COV2.S at low or high dose, single or two shots; roughly five received placebo; per-sample allocation not given. The study sampled participants on day 63 after the first vaccine or placebo injection. The sample holds a few counts of this clone. Its antigen is undetermined. Other DNA sequences in the same sample also yield this CDR3. The V gene's germline CDR1 is SNHLY and CDR2 FYNNEI. V was cut by 4 bases and J by 3 bases, with 6 bases left in between. This CDR3 spans 12 amino acids. Here immunoSEQ multiplex PCR was the method, and the copy in TCRdb shows in-frame clones only, minus some. The sample holds more than 300,000 clones, around 81% seen once.

The clonotype was recovered from a person between 18 and 59 years old who received the Ad26.COV2.S COVID-19 vaccine or a placebo. V usage is TRBV2 and J usage is TRBJ1-2; D is undetermined. The input for sequencing was peripheral blood, taken in a trial of Ad26.COV2.S vaccine versus placebo. DNA for the CDR3: TGTGCCAGCAGTGGGCAGGACTATGGCTACACCTTC. Protein product: CASSGQDYGYTF.